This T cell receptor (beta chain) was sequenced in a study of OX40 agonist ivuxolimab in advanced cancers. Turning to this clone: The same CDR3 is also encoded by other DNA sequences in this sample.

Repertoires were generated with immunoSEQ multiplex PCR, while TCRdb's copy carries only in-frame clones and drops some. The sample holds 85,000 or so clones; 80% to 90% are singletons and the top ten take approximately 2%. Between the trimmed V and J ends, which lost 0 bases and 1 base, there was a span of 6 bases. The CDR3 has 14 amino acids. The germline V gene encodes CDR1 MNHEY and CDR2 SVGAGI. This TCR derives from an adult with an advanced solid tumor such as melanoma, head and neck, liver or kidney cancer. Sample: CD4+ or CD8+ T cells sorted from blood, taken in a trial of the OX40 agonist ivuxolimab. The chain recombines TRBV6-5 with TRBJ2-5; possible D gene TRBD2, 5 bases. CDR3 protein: CASSYSTSQETQYF. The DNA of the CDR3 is TGTGCCAGCAGTTACTCTACTAGCCAAGAGACCCAGTACTTC.